This T cell receptor (beta chain) was captured by sequencing in a study of T cell responses to AZD1222 COVID-19 vaccine (dated by TCRdb to the early 2020s). For context, the study as a whole: A total of approximately 230 trial participants underwent TCR sequencing, of whom 207 received two doses of AZD1222 and about 25 received two doses of the MenACWY control vaccine. Trial participants were enrolled into age subgroups of 18-55, 56-69 and 70-plus years, which contained around 150, 29 and 61 TCR-sequenced participants, respectively.

The CDR3 regions of human TCRbeta chains were analyzed by immunosequencing. Under the source paper's analysis protocol: TCRs in the repertoires were matched against a reference library of SARS-CoV-2-specific TCRs that had been generated with the MIRA antigen-specificity platform. Breadth meant the fraction of unique TCRs that were SARS-CoV-2-associated, whereas depth meant the fraction of total T cells that were SARS-CoV-2-associated. Using the MIRA data, every spike-specific TCR was mapped to the spike region that the TCR reacted to and assigned to either a CD4 or a CD8 class. Log10-transformed breadth and depth values were compared by one-way ANOVA with Sidak's multiple comparisons tests. The table was pulled from immuneACCESS by TCRdb, which kept in-frame rearrangements only. Such tables lose some clones; where checked, under half of the loss comes from unresolved V genes, and the rest has no known cause. V and J calls and clone size are as listed in that table; D and trimming were resolved from the DNA. Within this sample are roughly 150,000 clones, with approximately 90% of them counted one time only. The top ten clonotypes cover about 3.2% of the sample.

Study-wide conclusions, independent of this receptor: A significant rise in spike-specific TCR breadth and depth was observed after two AZD1222 doses relative to day 0 and relative to MenACWY recipients. The 56-69-year group was small, and its depth increase did not reach significance, likely because of low power. CD4 TCRs associated with the vaccine covered the entire spike protein, and the dominant responses were in regions 160-218 and 743-854. Only six or seven AZD1222 recipients were SARS-CoV-2 seropositive at baseline, limiting conclusions about previously exposed vaccinees. Because no day 14 peak-response samples were available, the repertoires could be characterized only after the peak T cell response. Reportedly, almost half of the unique spike-specific TCRs recognized epitopes lying outside the regions that are mutated in the B.1.351 and B.1.1.7 variants. Participants were mostly white British, with more females than males. The authors suggested clonal diversity may have been underestimated.

The CDR3 holds 17 amino acids from the cysteine to the phenylalanine. Just CDR3 DNA is preserved here, 51 bases in frame from base 1. CDR1 and CDR2 (SGHNT, YENEEA) derive from the germline V gene. At the junction V is shortened by 0 bases and J by 1 base, with 15 bases in between. Reading the label with the study, this specimen's time point is: baseline before first vaccination. Interpreted using the paper, the treatment or condition label stands for: meningococcal conjugate vaccine given as trial control. Vaccinee samples came from UK trials COV001 and COV002, including a single-blind randomized controlled phase 2/3 trial of AZD1222 (ChAdOx1 nCoV-19) in healthy adults. For TCRbeta chain sequencing, PBMC samples were collected from trial participants at day 0 and at day 28 after the second dose. On this clone: It has no known antigen specificity. Per-base qualities were not stored, and no clone one base away is much larger.

The origin of this receptor is an adult in good health. Source: peripheral blood, taken on day 0 of MenACWY control vaccination. This chain joins TRBV11-3 to TRBJ2-5, with TRBD2 perhaps the D gene, on 6 matching bases. In nucleotide form, the sequence is TGTGCCAGCAGCTTAGATTTGGGAGGAACAGGCCAAGAGACCCAGTACTTC. It is translated as CASSLDLGGTGQETQYF. With the portions outside the CDR3 filled from the reference TRBV11-3 and TRBJ2-5 genes, the complete variable region becomes EAGVVQSPRYKIIEKKQPVAFWCNPISGHNTLYWYLQNLGQGPELLIRYENEEAVDDSQLPKDRFSAERLKGVDSTLKIQPAELGDSAVYLCASSLDLGGTGQETQYFGPGTRLLVL.